The 7 T cell receptor beta chains reported below all come from one sample, sequenced in a study of blood T cell repertoires in COVID-19 (dated by TCRdb to between 2020 and 2021). The library was prepared using the immunoSEQ multiplex PCR assay. Imported from immuneACCESS, the table was reduced by TCRdb to in-frame sequences with V and J called. These copies leave out some clones; in studies compared against another copy, an unresolved V gene accounts for under half, and the cause of the remainder is not known. This sample lists hundreds of thousands of clones; around nine tenths were detected once. Clones ranked in the top ten supply roughly a tenth of the sample. The sample was PBMCs or T cells enriched from blood (not recorded which). These receptors were taken from a middle-aged woman who had recovered from COVID-19.

A single count supports this clone. The chain uses TRBV19 and TRBJ1-3, with D maybe TRBD1 (6 bases). CDR1 LNHDA and CDR2 SQIVND come from the germline V gene (reference sequence). V shed 8 bases and J shed 2 bases, with 10 bases lying between them. The CDR3 sequence is 13 residues long. The CDR3 loop is CASGTGPGNTIYF. Here the CDR3 DNA reads TGTGCCAGTGGTACAGGGCCTGGAAACACCATATATTTT. The entire variable domain, with the rest obtained from reference TRBV19 and TRBJ1-3, is as follows: DGGITQSPKYLFRKEGQNVTLSCEQNLNHDAMYWYRQDPGQGLRLIYYSQIVNDFQKGDIAEGYSVSREKKESFPLTVTSAQKNPTAFYLCASGTGPGNTIYFGEGSWLTVV.

The chain joins TRBV7-3 to TRBJ2-7; 10 positions match TRBD2. CDR3 length equals 14 residues. Germline assignment: CDR1 SGHTA and CDR2 FQGTGA. Germline trimming cut 4 bases from V and 2 bases from J; bases unmatched to any gene: 2. The CDR3 protein is CASSSTSGTYEQYF. DNA for the CDR3: TGTGCCAGCAGCTCCACTAGCGGGACCTACGAGCAGTACTTC.

This chain uses TRBV21-1 with TRBJ1-1; TRBD1, the table's D call, lacks a check against the DNA. TRBV21-1 is a listed pseudogene. The CDR3 covers 17 residues. The CDR3 bases are TGTGCCAGCAGCAAAGTGCGACAGGTTGTATTTAACACTGAAGCTTTCTTT. Translated, it gives CASSKVRQVVFNTEAFF.

The gene calls are TRBV7-8 and TRBJ2-5, with 7 bases lining up with TRBD2. Trimming took 8 bases from V and 11 from J; bases not matched to a gene: 2. The CDR3 consists of 9 residues. In germline, CDR1 is SGHVS, CDR2 FQNEAQ. CDR3 sequence: CASGGLQYF. CDR3 sequence (DNA): TGTGCCAGCGGGGGACTACAGTACTTC.

The rearrangement links TRBV7-2 to TRBJ2-1; D remains ambiguous. This CDR3 comprises 13 residues. CDR1 is SGHTA, CDR2 FQGNSA, per germline. V dropped 3 bases and J dropped 7 bases, with 10 bases sitting between them. The CDR3 loop is CASSFQEGNEQFF. CDR3 coding DNA: TGTGCCAGCAGCTTCCAGGAAGGTAATGAGCAGTTCTTC.

The chain employs TRBV7-8 and TRBJ2-4; 10 bases agree with TRBD1. The germline V gene has CDR1 SGHVS and CDR2 FQNEAQ. The V and J ends lost 0 bases and 3 bases, in that order; junction bases with no gene match: 5. This CDR3 contains 17 residues. The CDR3: CASSLAGQGVVKNIQYF. CDR3 in DNA: TGTGCCAGCAGCTTAGCCGGACAGGGGGTGGTCAAAAACATTCAGTACTTC.

The rearrangement joins TRBV2 to TRBJ2-2, with 8 bases identical to TRBD1. The CDR3 has 15 amino acids. Trimming at V came to 6 bases and at J to 0 bases, leaving 3 bases not matched to a gene. The germline V gene encodes CDR1 SNHLY and CDR2 FYNNEI. The CDR3 DNA follows: TGTGCCAGCAGGAAGGGACAGGCGAACACCGGGGAGCTGTTTTTT. It codes for CASRKGQANTGELFF.